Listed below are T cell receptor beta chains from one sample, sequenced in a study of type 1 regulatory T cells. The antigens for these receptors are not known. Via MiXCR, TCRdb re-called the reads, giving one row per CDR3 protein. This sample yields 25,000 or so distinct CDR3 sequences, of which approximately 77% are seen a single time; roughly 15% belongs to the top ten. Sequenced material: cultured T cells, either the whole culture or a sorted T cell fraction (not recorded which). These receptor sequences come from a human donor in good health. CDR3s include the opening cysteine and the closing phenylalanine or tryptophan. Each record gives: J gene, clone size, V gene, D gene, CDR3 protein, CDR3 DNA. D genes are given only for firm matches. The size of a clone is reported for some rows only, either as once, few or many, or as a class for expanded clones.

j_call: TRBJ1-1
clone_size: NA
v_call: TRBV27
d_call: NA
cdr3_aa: CASSPTSWYWTEAFF
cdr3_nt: TGTGCCAGCAGTCCCACATCCTGGTACTGGACTGAAGCTTTCTTT

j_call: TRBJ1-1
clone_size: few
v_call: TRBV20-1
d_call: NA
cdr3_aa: CSARGGGTEAFF
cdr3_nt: TGCAGTGCTAGGGGGGGGGGAACTGAAGCTTTCTTT

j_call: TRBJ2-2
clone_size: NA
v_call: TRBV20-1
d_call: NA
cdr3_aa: CSARRWGNTGELFF
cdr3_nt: TGCAGTGCCAGACGGTGGGGGAACACCGGGGAGCTGTTTTTT

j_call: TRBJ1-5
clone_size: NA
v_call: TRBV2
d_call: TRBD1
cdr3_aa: CASREGQLNQPQHF
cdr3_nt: TGTGCCAGCAGGGAGGGACAGCTTAATCAGCCCCAGCATTTT

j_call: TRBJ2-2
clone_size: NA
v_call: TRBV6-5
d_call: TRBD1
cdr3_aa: CASRLQGLVGGELFF
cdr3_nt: TGTGCCAGCAGGTTACAGGGGCTCGTAGGCGGGGAGCTGTTTTTT

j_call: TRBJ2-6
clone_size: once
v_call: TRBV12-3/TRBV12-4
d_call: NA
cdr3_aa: CASSLVGGPGANVLTF
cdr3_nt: TGTGCCAGCAGTTTAGTGGGGGGGCCTGGGGCCAACGTCCTGACTTTC

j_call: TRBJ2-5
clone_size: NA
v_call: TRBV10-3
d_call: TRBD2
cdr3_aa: CAISEAMLAGQETQYF
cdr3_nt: TGTGCCATCAGTGAGGCGATGCTAGCGGGCCAAGAGACCCAGTACTTC

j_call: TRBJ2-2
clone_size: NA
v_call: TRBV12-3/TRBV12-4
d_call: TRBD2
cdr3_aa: CASSQSELAGVTGELFF
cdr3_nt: TGTGCCAGCAGCCAATCCGAGCTAGCGGGGGTCACCGGGGAGCTGTTTTTT

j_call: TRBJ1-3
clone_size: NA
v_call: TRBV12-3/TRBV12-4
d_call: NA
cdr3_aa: CASTPTGSGNTIYF
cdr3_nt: TGTGCCAGCACCCCGACAGGCTCTGGAAACACCATATATTTT

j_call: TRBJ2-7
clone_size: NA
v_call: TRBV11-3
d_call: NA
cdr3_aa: CASSLESGRRSYEQYF
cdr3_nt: TGTGCCAGCAGCTTAGAGTCGGGTCGACGCTCCTACGAGCAGTACTTC

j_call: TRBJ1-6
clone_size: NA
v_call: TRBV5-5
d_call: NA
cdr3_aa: CASSARPGADSPLHF
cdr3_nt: TGTGCCAGCAGCGCACGTCCAGGGGCCGATTCACCCCTCCACTTT

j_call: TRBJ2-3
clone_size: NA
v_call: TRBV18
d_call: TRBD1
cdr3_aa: CASSPGQGTTDTQYF
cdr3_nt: TGTGCCAGCTCACCGGGACAGGGGACCACAGATACGCAGTATTTT

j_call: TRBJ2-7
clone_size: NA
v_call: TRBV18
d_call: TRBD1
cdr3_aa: CASSPGTGNRYEQYF
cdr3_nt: TGTGCCAGCTCACCAGGGACAGGGAACCGCTACGAGCAGTACTTC

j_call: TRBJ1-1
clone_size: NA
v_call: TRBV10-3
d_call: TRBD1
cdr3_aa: CAISDPQWDRPFVEMNTEAFF
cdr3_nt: TGTGCCATCAGTGACCCACAATGGGACAGGCCTTTCGTCGAAATGAACACTGAAGCTTTCTTT

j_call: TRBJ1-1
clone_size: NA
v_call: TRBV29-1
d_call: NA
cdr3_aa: CSVVGNNLNTEAFF
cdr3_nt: TGCAGCGTCGTTGGGAACAATCTGAACACTGAAGCTTTCTTT

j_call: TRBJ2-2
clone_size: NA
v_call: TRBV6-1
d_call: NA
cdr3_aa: CASRTGAGELFF
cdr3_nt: TGTGCCAGCAGGACGGGCGCCGGGGAGCTGTTTTTT

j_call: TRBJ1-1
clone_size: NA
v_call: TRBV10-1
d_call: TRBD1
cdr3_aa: CASSDSTGFNTEAFF
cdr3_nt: TGCGCCAGCAGTGATTCGACAGGGTTCAACACTGAAGCTTTCTTT

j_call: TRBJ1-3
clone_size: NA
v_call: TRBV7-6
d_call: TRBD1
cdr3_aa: CASSLGDRARNTIYF
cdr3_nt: TGTGCCAGCAGCTTAGGGGACAGGGCAAGAAACACCATATATTTT

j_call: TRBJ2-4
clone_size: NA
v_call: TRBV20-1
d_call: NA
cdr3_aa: CSAGGTGNIQYF
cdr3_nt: TGCAGTGCTGGGGGCACAGGGAACATTCAGTACTTC

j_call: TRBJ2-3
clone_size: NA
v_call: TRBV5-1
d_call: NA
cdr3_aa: CASSLDGGGPDTQYF
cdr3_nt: TGCGCCAGCAGCTTGGATGGGGGGGGCCCAGATACGCAGTATTTT

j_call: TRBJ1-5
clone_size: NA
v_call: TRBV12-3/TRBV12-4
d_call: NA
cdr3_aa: CASSLQGVNQPQHF
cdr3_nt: TGTGCCAGCAGTTTACAGGGAGTTAATCAGCCCCAGCATTTT

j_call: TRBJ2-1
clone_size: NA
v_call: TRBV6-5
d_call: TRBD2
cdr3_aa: CASLTSGYNEQFF
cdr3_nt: TGTGCCAGCCTGACTAGCGGGTACAATGAGCAGTTCTTC

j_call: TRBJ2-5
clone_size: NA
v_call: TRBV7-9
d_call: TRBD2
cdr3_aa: CASSLAAGGQETQYF
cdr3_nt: TGTGCCAGCAGCTTAGCGGCGGGGGGTCAAGAGACCCAGTACTTC

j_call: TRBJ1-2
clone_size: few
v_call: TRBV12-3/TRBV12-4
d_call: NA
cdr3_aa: CASTRGGANYGYTF
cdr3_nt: TGTGCCAGCACCCGGGGGGGGGCCAACTATGGCTACACCTTC

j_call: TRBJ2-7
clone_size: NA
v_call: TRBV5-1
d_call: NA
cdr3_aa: CASTSGSSYEQYF
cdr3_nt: TGCGCCAGCACCTCGGGCAGCTCCTACGAGCAGTACTTC

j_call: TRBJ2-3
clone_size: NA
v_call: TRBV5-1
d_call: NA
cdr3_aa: CASSLGQRTDTQYF
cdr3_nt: TGCGCCAGCAGCTTGGGACAGCGCACAGATACGCAGTATTTT

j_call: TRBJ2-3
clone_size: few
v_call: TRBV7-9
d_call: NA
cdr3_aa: CASSRIRGLGPDTQYF
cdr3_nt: TGTGCCAGCAGCCGGATCCGGGGGCTAGGTCCTGATACGCAGTATTTT

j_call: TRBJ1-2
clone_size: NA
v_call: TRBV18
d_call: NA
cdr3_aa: CASSVTDNYGYTF
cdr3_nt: TGTGCCAGCTCAGTTACCGACAACTATGGCTACACCTTC

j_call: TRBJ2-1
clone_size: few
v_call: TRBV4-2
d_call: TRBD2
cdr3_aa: CASSQELLAGASGEQFF
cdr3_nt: TGTGCCAGCAGCCAAGAGCTCCTAGCGGGGGCGTCGGGTGAGCAGTTCTTC

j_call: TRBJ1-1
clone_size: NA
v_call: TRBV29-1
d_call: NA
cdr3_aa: CSSLKGGKAEAFF
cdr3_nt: TGCAGCTCGCTTAAGGGGGGAAAGGCTGAAGCTTTCTTT

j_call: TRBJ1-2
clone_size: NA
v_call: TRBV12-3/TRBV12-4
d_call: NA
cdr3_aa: CASSWGRQIPYGYTF
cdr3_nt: TGTGCCAGCAGTTGGGGGAGGCAGATACCCTATGGCTACACCTTC

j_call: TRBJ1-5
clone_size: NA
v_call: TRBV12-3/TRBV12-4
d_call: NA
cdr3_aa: CASSSVGKSNQPQHF
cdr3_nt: TGTGCCAGCAGTAGCGTGGGTAAGAGCAATCAGCCCCAGCATTTT

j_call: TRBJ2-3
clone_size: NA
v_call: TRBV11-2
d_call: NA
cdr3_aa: CASSPSGTDTQYF
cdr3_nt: TGTGCCAGCAGTCCATCTGGCACAGATACGCAGTATTTT

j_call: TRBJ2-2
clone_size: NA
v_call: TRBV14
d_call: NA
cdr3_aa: CASSLGPYTGELFF
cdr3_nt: TGTGCCAGCAGCCTTGGACCCTACACTGGGGAGCTGTTTTTT

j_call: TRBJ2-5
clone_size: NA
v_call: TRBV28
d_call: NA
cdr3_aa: CASSLFLQGQETQYF
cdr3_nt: TGTGCCAGCAGTTTATTCCTACAGGGTCAGGAGACCCAGTACTTC

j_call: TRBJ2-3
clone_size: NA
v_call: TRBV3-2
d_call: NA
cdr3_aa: CASSQDLRGEADTQYF
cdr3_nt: TGTGCCAGCAGCCAAGACTTGCGGGGGGAAGCAGATACGCAGTATTTT

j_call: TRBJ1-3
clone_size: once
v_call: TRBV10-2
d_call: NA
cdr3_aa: CASSEPGSGNTIYF
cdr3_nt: TGCGCCAGCAGTGAGCCGGGCTCTGGAAACACCATATATTTT

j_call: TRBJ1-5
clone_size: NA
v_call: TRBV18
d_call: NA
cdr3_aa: CASSPLSGDSNQPQHF
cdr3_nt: TGTGCCAGCTCACCGTTATCGGGTGATAGCAATCAGCCCCAGCATTTT

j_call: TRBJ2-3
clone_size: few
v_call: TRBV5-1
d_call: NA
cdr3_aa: CASSLVPASARDTQYF
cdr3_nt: TGCGCCAGCAGCTTGGTGCCCGCCTCGGCCCGGGATACGCAGTATTTT

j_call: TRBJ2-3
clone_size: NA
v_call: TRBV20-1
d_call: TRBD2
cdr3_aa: CSAPNLAGGHTDTQYF
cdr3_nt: TGCAGTGCTCCGAACCTAGCGGGGGGACACACAGATACGCAGTATTTT

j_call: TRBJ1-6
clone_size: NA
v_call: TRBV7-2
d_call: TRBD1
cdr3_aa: CASSLLKGTVNSPLHF
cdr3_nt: TGTGCCAGCAGCCTCCTAAAGGGGACAGTTAATTCACCCCTCCACTTT

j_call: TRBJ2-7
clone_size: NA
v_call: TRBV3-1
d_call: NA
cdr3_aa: CASSQGGQSYEQYF
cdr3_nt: TGTGCCAGCAGCCAAGGGGGGCAAAGCTACGAGCAGTACTTC

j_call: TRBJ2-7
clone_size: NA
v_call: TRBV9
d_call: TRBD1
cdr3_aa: CASSVIPDSGGEQYF
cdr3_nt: TGTGCCAGCAGCGTAATCCCTGACTCAGGGGGTGAGCAGTACTTC

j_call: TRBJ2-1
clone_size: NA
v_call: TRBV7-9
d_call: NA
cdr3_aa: CASSLGQTDYNEQFF
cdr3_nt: TGTGCCAGCAGCTTAGGACAGACAGACTACAATGAGCAGTTCTTC

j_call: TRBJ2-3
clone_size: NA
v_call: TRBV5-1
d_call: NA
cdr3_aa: CASSLAGGGLRDTQYF
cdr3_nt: TGCGCCAGCAGCTTGGCCGGCGGGGGCCTGAGAGATACGCAGTATTTT

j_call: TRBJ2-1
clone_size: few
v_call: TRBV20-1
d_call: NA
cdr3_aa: CSARDNRERSEQFF
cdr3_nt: TGCAGTGCTAGAGATAACAGGGAAAGGAGTGAGCAGTTCTTC

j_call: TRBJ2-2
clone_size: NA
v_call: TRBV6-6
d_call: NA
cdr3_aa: CASSYALRGGELFF
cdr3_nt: TGTGCCAGCAGTTACGCCCTAAGAGGCGGGGAGCTGTTTTTT

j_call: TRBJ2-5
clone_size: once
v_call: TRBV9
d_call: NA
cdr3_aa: CASSVGGGAGETQYF
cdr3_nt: TGTGCCAGCAGCGTAGGCGGGGGCGCGGGGGAGACCCAGTACTTC

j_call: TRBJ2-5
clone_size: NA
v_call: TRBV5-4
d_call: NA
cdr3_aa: CASSLLPGETQYF
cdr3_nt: TGTGCCAGCAGCTTGCTACCTGGAGAGACCCAGTACTTC